These 17 T cell receptor beta chains were sequenced from one sample in a study of CD8+ T cells in alopecia areata. Extracted RNA was reverse transcribed, and the resulting cDNA served as sequencing template. The method was immunoSEQ multiplex PCR; TCRdb's version includes in-frame clones alone and lacks a portion of them. Found here are 150,000 to 200,000 clones, 64% of them singletons; the top ten hold 1.3%. The treatment denotes: oral pan-JAK inhibitor, 5-10 mg twice daily. The material sequenced was CD4+ T cells sorted from blood, taken around week 50, from a patient treated with tofacitinib. The receptors stem from a human donor with alopecia areata.

This chain joins TRBV29-1 and TRBJ1-2; 11 nucleotides agree with TRBD1. Germline CDR1 SQVTM, CDR2 ANQGSEA. This CDR3 has 13 residues. With V trimmed by 4 bases and J by 2 bases, 0 bases remained unmatched. CDR3 loop: CSVGDRGNYGYTF. The CDR3 DNA sequence: TGCAGCGTTGGGGACAGGGGGAACTATGGCTACACCTTC.

The chain has TRBV30 and TRBJ1-6; TRBD1 agrees at 7 bases. The length of the CDR3 is 19 residues. Trimming cost V 2 bases and J 9 bases; bases outside gene matches: 22. Germline values: CDR1 GTSNPN, CDR2 SVGIG (reference sequence). CDR3 residues: CAWSSRQGIAGGSGSPLHF. CDR3 in DNA: TGTGCCTGGAGTTCCCGACAGGGTATCGCCGGGGGATCTGGTTCACCCCTCCACTTT.

Written as DNA, the CDR3 is TGTGCCAGCAGTGTGGACAGGGTTCTCACTGAAGCTTTCTTT. It is translated as CASSVDRVLTEAFF. This chain connects TRBV28 to TRBJ1-1, with TRBD1 identical over 8 bases. CDR1 is MDHEN and CDR2 is SYDVKM in the germline V gene. V dropped 5 bases and J dropped 4; count of bases not matched to a gene: 6. The CDR3 length is 14 residues.

J is TRBJ2-5 and V is TRBV29-1; perhaps TRBD2 as D (6 bases). CDR1 is SQVTM and CDR2 is ANQGSEA in the germline V gene. Trimming shortened V by 6 bases and J by 4 bases, and 15 bases separated the two germline ends. The CDR3 consists of 13 residues. The CDR3 here is CSVRRGLPETQYF. CDR3 nucleotide sequence: TGCAGCGTCCGGCGGGGCCTCCCAGAGACCCAGTACTTC.

The gene calls are TRBV6-5 and TRBJ1-6; D remains ambiguous. The CDR3 contains 15 residues. V was clipped by 2 bases and J by 0 bases, with 5 bases between them. Germline V gene sequence: CDR1 MNHEY, CDR2 SVGAGI. The CDR3 protein is CASSYASSYNSPLHF. Written as DNA, the CDR3 is TGTGCCAGCAGTTACGCGAGCTCCTATAATTCACCCCTCCACTTT.

This clone showed up just a few times. In DNA, the CDR3 is TGTGCCAGCAGTGACTCGACTAGCGGGGGGGCTGAGCAGTTCTTC. Its translation: CASSDSTSGGAEQFF. This chain links TRBV6-4 with TRBJ2-1; 14 bases map to TRBD2. Germline loops: CDR1 MRHNA, CDR2 SNTAGT. The V gene end was trimmed by 0 bases and the J gene end by 9 bases; junction bases not matched to a gene: 1. CDR3 length equals 15 residues.

This chain connects TRBV30 to TRBJ2-6; no firm D call. Trimming removed 7 bases at V and 2 bases at J, with 9 bases between. Germline V CDR1 and CDR2: GTSNPN, SVGIG (reference sequence). The CDR3 totals 13 residues. DNA for the CDR3: TGTGCCTTTACTTTGCCTGGGGCCAACGTCCTGACTTTC. Protein: CAFTLPGANVLTF.

The genes are TRBV2 and TRBJ2-7; TRBD1 might be the D (6 bases). The CDR3 totals 11 residues. V was pared by 6 bases and J by 11 bases, with 14 bases between. Germline assignment: CDR1 SNHLY and CDR2 FYNNEI. The CDR3 sequence: CASSPQGRKYF. In DNA, the CDR3 is TGTGCCAGCAGCCCACAGGGACGGAAGTACTTC. Filled out from reference TRBV2 and TRBJ2-7, the complete variable domain reads EPEVTQTPSHQVTQMGQEVILRCVPISNHLYFYWYRQILGQKVEFLVSFYNNEISEKSEIFDDQFSVERPDGSNFTLKIRSTKLEDSAMYFCASSPQGRKYFGPGTRLTVT.

The rearrangement links TRBV5-6 to TRBJ2-2, with unresolved D. This CDR3 contains 12 residues. Between the trimmed V and J ends, which lost 4 bases and 4 bases, there was a span of 5 bases. Germline CDR1 and CDR2: SGHDT and YYEEEE. In DNA form, the CDR3 reads TGTGCCAGCAGCCGCATCACCGGGGAGCTGTTTTTT. This encodes CASSRITGELFF.

The gene calls are TRBV2 and TRBJ1-1; D possibly corresponds to TRBD1 (5 bases). The V end was cut by 9 bases, the J end by 7 bases, with 12 bases between. The CDR3 has 11 residues. The V gene's germline CDR1 is SNHLY and CDR2 FYNNEI. The CDR3 DNA reads TGTGCCAGTGGGGGGGGATTTGAAGCTTTCTTT. It yields the protein CASGGGFEAFF.

CDR3: CASSLDRDTEAFF. The CDR3, as DNA: TGTGCCAGCAGCTTGGACAGGGACACTGAAGCTTTCTTT. J is TRBJ1-1 and V is TRBV5-5, with a possible D match to TRBD1 (6 bases). Germline V lookup: CDR1 SGHKS, CDR2 YYEKEE (reference sequence). The CDR3 consists of 13 residues. V shed 0 bases and J shed 3 bases, with 6 bases lying between them.

This clone was found a few times. This chain links TRBV25-1 with TRBJ1-5; 7 bases map to TRBD1. This CDR3 comprises 16 residues. V lost 5 bases and J lost 4; bases outside the gene matches: 11. Germline V gene sequence: CDR1 MGHDK, CDR2 SYGVNS. The DNA for the CDR3 is TGTGCCAGCAGTACACAGGGGACGGGTCAGAATCAGCCCCAGCATTTT. Protein: CASSTQGTGQNQPQHF.

This chain links TRBV10-3 with TRBJ1-1; D uncertain. V gave up 8 bases and J gave up 1 base, with 11 bases separating them. The germline CDR1 and CDR2 sequences are ENHRY and SYGVKD. The CDR3 covers 13 residues. CDR3 loop: CAISGRENTEAFF. The CDR3 region has the DNA TGTGCCATCTCGGGGAGGGAGAACACTGAAGCTTTCTTT.

The gene calls are TRBV19 and TRBJ1-5; 7 bases align to TRBD1. The V gene's germline CDR1 is LNHDA and CDR2 SQIVND (reference sequence). The junction had 10 bases not matched to a gene; V was cut back by 7 bases and J by 7 bases. This CDR3 spans 14 amino acids. The CDR3 DNA sequence: TGTGCCAGTACTCTCCAAGGGGGCGGGCAGCCCCAGCATTTT. Translating it yields CASTLQGGGQPQHF.

Concerning this clone itself: Additional DNA sequences in this sample encode the identical CDR3. The genes are TRBV29-1 and TRBJ2-7; 7 bases line up with TRBD1. The CDR3 has 11 residues. Per the germline V gene, CDR1 is SQVTM and CDR2 is ANQGSEA. Trimming removed 6 bases from V and 2 bases from J; junction bases left unmatched: 1. The CDR3 region is CSVGTAYEQYF. The CDR3, as DNA: TGCAGCGTCGGGACAGCCTACGAGCAGTACTTC.

The chain joins TRBV13 to TRBJ2-3, with 9 bases fitting TRBD2. With V trimmed by 2 bases and J by 7 bases, 1 base remained unmatched. Germline CDR1 and CDR2: PRHDT and FYEKMQ (reference sequence). CDR3 length: 13 amino acids. The CDR3 loop reads CASSLSGGNTQYF. Here the CDR3 DNA reads TGTGCCAGCAGCTTAAGCGGGGGGAATACGCAGTATTTT.

This clone was seen once. The rearrangement links TRBV7-2 to TRBJ2-3, with TRBD2 as a possible D gene (5 bases). The CDR3 is 14 residues long. Deletions cut 1 base from V and 4 bases from J, with 9 bases between. Germline values: CDR1 SGHTA, CDR2 FQGNSA. CDR3 in DNA: TGTGCCAGCAGCTTAGAGGGTAGCGCAGATACGCAGTATTTT. Residues: CASSLEGSADTQYF.